This T cell receptor beta chain is drawn from a study of cytomegalovirus exposure and HLA in healthy donors. Whole-study findings and limits: In vitro, three CMV-associated chains proved specific for CMV antigens.

Primers included in the PCR were 60 Vbeta and 13 Jbeta primers. Produced via immunoSEQ multiplex PCR; TCRdb's table is partial and in-frame only. Of roughly 100,000 clones listed, more than 70% are singletons. For this clone: Its antigen is not known.

Germline CDR1 is SGHRS and CDR2 is YFSETQ. V was trimmed by 6 bases and J by 1 base, leaving 16 bases between them. CDR3 length: 15 amino acids. This clonotype originated in a man between 40 and 49 years old in good health and CMV-seronegative. The sequencing sample was made of PBMCs. The chain uses TRBV5-1 and TRBJ2-5; perhaps TRBD2 as D (5 bases). As DNA, the CDR3 is TGCGCCAGCAACACTCCGGGCGGACTCCAAGAGACCCAGTACTTC. Amino acid sequence: CASNTPGGLQETQYF.